These T cell receptor beta chains were read from a single sample in a study of high-grade serous ovarian cancer treatment subgroups. The protocol was immunoSEQ multiplex PCR, while the TCRdb copy is restricted to in-frame clones and leaves out a portion. The data show several thousand clones, 65% to 80% seen once. Sequenced input: tumor tissue. All receptors come from a human donor with high-grade serous ovarian cancer. CDR3s include the opening cysteine and the closing phenylalanine or tryptophan. D genes are given only for firm matches. Clone size, where shown, is once, few, many, or a class for clones that have expanded.

j_call	clone_size	v_call	d_call	cdr3_aa	cdr3_nt
TRBJ2-5	NA	TRBV30	TRBD2	CACRGVGETQYF	TGTGCCTGCCGGGGGGTCGGAGAGACCCAGTACTTC
TRBJ1-3	NA	TRBV19	NA	CASSPDGNTIYF	TGTGCCAGTAGTCCGGATGGAAACACCATATATTTT
TRBJ2-6	NA	TRBV10-3	TRBD1	CAISESRQGFGANVLTF	TGTGCCATCAGTGAGTCGAGACAGGGGTTTGGGGCCAACGTCCTGACTTTC
TRBJ2-1	NA	TRBV4-3	NA	CASSQDLGWLFF	TGCGCCAGCAGCCAAGATCTCGGTTGGCTGTTCTTC
TRBJ2-1	once	TRBV2	NA	CASTAGTGSYNEQFF	TGTGCCAGCACTGCCGGGACCGGTTCCTACAATGAGCAGTTCTTC
TRBJ1-5	once	TRBV7-2	NA	CASSLETSNQPQHF	TGTGCCAGCAGCTTAGAGACGTCCAATCAGCCCCAGCATTTT
TRBJ1-2	NA	TRBV28	NA	CASSFGGYGYTF	TGTGCCAGCAGTTTTGGGGGGTATGGCTACACCTTC
TRBJ2-7	few	TRBV7-9	NA	CASSPFQGREAYEQYF	TGTGCCAGCAGCCCCTTCCAAGGCAGGGAGGCTTACGAGCAGTACTTC
TRBJ1-6	NA	TRBV4-3	NA	CASSQEAGDHSPLHF	TGCGCCAGCAGCCAAGAAGCAGGGGACCATTCACCCCTCCACTTT
TRBJ1-1	few	TRBV29-1	TRBD1	CSVGDRVQAFF	TGCAGCGTGGGCGACAGGGTGCAAGCTTTCTTT
TRBJ1-5	NA	TRBV12-5	NA	CASGFWAGSNQPQHF	TGTGCTAGTGGTTTTTGGGCGGGGAGCAATCAGCCCCAGCATTTT
TRBJ2-5	NA	TRBV30	TRBD2	CAWRVGTSGGPEYF	TGTGCCTGGAGGGTAGGGACTAGCGGGGGGCCTGAGTACTTC
TRBJ1-2	NA	TRBV18	TRBD1	CASSPGQGLNYGYTF	TGTGCCAGCTCACCGGGACAGGGGCTCAACTATGGCTACACCTTC
TRBJ2-3	once	TRBV13	TRBD2	CASRGGEGKAPRTDTQYF	TGTGCCAGCAGGGGGGGGGAGGGCAAGGCCCCCCGCACAGATACGCAGTATTTT
TRBJ2-7	NA	TRBV18	TRBD1	CASSPSGQGKGLGF	TGTGCCAGCTCACCATCGGGACAGGGGAAGGGACTGGGCTTC
TRBJ1-6	NA	TRBV5-6	NA	CASSLGQTYNSPLHF	TGTGCCAGCAGCTTGGGACAGACTTATAATTCACCCCTCCACTTT
TRBJ2-4	NA	TRBV19	TRBD1	CASSIVDRGRSQGIQYF	TGTGCCAGTAGTATCGTGGACAGGGGGCGCAGTCAGGGCATTCAGTACTTC
TRBJ1-2	NA	TRBV6-6	NA	CASRHSEINYGYTF	TGTGCCAGCAGACACAGTGAAATTAACTATGGCTACACCTTC
TRBJ1-5	NA	TRBV6-5	NA	CASGSYGNQPQHF	TGTGCCAGCGGATCATACGGTAATCAGCCCCAGCATTTT
TRBJ1-2	NA	TRBV4-3	NA	CASSQTTNYGYTF	TGCGCCAGCAGCCAAACGACTAACTATGGCTACACCTTC
TRBJ2-5	once	TRBV5-1	NA	CASSVGIVSGQETQYF	TGCGCCAGCAGCGTCGGTATTGTGTCGGGACAAGAGACCCAGTACTTC
TRBJ1-5	NA	TRBV4-2	NA	CASSIAPVGNQPQHF	TGTGCCAGCAGTATCGCCCCGGTGGGCAATCAGCCCCAGCATTTT
TRBJ2-3	NA	TRBV7-2	NA	CASSGSGPDTQYF	TGTGCCAGCAGCGGATCAGGTCCAGATACGCAGTATTTT